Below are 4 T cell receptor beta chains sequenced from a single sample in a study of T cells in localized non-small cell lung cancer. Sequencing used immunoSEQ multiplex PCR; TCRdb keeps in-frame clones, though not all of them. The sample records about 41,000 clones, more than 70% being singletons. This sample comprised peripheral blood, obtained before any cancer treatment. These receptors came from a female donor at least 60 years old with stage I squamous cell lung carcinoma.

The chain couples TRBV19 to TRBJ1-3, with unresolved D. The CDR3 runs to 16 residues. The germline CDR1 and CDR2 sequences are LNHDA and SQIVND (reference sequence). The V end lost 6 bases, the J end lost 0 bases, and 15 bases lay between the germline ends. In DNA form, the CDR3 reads TGTGCCAGTAGCACATTCGGGAGGCACTCTGGAAACACCATATATTTT. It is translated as CASSTFGRHSGNTIYF.

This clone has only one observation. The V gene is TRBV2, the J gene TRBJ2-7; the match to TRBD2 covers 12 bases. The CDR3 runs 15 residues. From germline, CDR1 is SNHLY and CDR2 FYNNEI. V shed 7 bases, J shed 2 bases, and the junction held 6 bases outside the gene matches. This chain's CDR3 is CASNRLAGDPYEQYF. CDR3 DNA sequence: TGTGCCAGCAACCGACTAGCGGGGGACCCCTACGAGCAGTACTTC.

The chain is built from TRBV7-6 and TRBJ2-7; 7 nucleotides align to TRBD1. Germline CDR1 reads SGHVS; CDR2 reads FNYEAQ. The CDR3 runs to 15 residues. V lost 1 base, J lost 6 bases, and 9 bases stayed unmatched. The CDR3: CASSLGGGGTGEQYF. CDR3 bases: TGTGCCAGCAGCTTAGGAGGGGGCGGTACGGGCGAGCAGTACTTC.

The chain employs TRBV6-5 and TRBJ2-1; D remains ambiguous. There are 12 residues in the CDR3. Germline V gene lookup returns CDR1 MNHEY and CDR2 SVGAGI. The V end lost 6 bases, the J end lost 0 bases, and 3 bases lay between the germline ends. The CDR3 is CASRSSYNEQFF. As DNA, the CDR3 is TGTGCCAGCAGAAGCTCCTACAATGAGCAGTTCTTC.